The 21 T cell receptor beta chains listed next were all sequenced from one sample in a study of T-cell memory formation after mild COVID-19. TCRdb reanalysed the 5' RACE reads using MiXCR and keeps one entry per CDR3 protein. The data show tens of thousands of distinct CDR3 sequences, approximately 7% seen once. Material for sequencing was PBMCs or a T cell subset sorted from them (not recorded which). These receptors originate from a man between 18 and 29 years old who had mild COVID-19 (a few samples of this study predate the infection). Cell type and time point are not known.

The chain recombines TRBV5-5 with TRBJ2-5; D tentatively fits TRBD1 or TRBD2 (5 bases each). Germline CDR1 and CDR2: SGHKS and YYEKEE (reference sequence). The CDR3 contains 13 residues. V lost 2 bases and J lost 2, with 7 bases in between. The CDR3 protein is CASSFGGQETQYF. CDR3 coding DNA: TGTGCCAGCAGCTTTGGGGGACAAGAGACCCAGTACTTC.

There are a few counts of this clonotype. The V gene is TRBV5-1, the J gene TRBJ2-5; 11 bases match TRBD2. The germline CDR1 and CDR2 sequences are SGHRS and YFSETQ. Trimming took 2 bases from V and 4 from J; bases not matched to a gene: 1. The length of the CDR3 is 14 residues. This CDR3 is CASSFLAGGETQYF. CDR3 coding DNA: TGCGCCAGCAGCTTCCTAGCGGGGGGAGAGACCCAGTACTTC.

This chain joins TRBV7-8 and TRBJ1-5; a possible D gene is TRBD1 (5 bases). Germline CDR1 reads SGHVS; CDR2 reads FQNEAQ. The CDR3 sequence is 17 residues long. V lost 5 bases to trimming and J lost 5 bases, with 22 bases between them. CDR3 nucleotides: TGTGCCAGCAGCACTAACCGGGACGGGGGGATCGATCAGCCCCAGCATTTT. Residues: CASSTNRDGGIDQPQHF.

This chain connects TRBV4-2 to TRBJ2-3; no reliable D call. Germline V gene lookup returns CDR1 LGHNA and CDR2 YNFKEQ. This CDR3 spans 13 amino acids. The germline V and J ends were trimmed by 0 bases and 6 bases, with 7 bases remaining between them. CDR3 DNA: TGTGCCAGCAGCCAAGAAAAAGGGGATACGCAGTATTTT. This gives the protein CASSQEKGDTQYF.

This clonotype was observed a few times. The chain employs TRBV5-4 and TRBJ2-5, with no clear D. CDR1 is SGHNT and CDR2 is YYREEE in the germline V gene (reference sequence). V was pared by 7 bases and J by 2 bases, with 18 bases between. There are 15 residues in the CDR3. This chain's CDR3 is CASRLGWTDQETQYF. DNA for the CDR3: TGTGCCAGCCGACTCGGGTGGACGGATCAAGAGACCCAGTACTTC.

There are many counts of this clonotype. Relative to the germline gene, one junction end is altered; a read error may explain this. The chain is built from TRBV7-9 and TRBJ2-5; possible D gene TRBD2, 6 bases. In germline, CDR1 is SEHNR, CDR2 FQNEAQ (reference sequence). There are 13 residues in the CDR3. The CDR3 loop reads CASGLPTQVTQYF. The DNA of the CDR3 is TGTGCCAGCGGACTACCGACCCAAGTGACCCAGTACTTC.

This clonotype occurred a few times. The chain uses TRBV6-5 and TRBJ1-5; no definite D call. V was shortened by 5 bases and J by 0 bases, with 8 bases between the two germline ends. This CDR3 region has 14 residues. CDR1 and CDR2 (germline): MNHEY, SVGAGI. The CDR3 region has the DNA TGTGCCAGCAGTCGCAGTGCTAGCAATCAGCCCCAGCATTTT. It specifies CASSRSASNQPQHF.

This clonotype is medium-sized (0.01 to 0.1%). The chain carries TRBV7-2 and TRBJ2-7; D not certain. Germline assignment: CDR1 SGHTA and CDR2 FQGNSA. With 5 bases removed from V and 2 bases from J, the gap between germline ends came to 4 bases. The CDR3 has 11 residues. The CDR3 sequence: CASSTTYEQYF. The CDR3 DNA reads TGTGCCAGCAGCACCACCTACGAGCAGTACTTC.

This clonotype was seen only a few times. CDR3: CASSSARGPNEKLFF. CDR3 nucleotide sequence: TGTGCCAGCAGCTCAGCCAGGGGGCCTAATGAAAAACTGTTTTTT. The gene calls are TRBV7-9 and TRBJ1-4, with 8 bases fitting TRBD1. Trimming removed 4 bases from V and 3 bases from J; junction bases left unmatched: 4. In germline, CDR1 is SEHNR, CDR2 FQNEAQ (reference sequence). The CDR3 contains 15 residues. Full variable domain (rest looked up from reference TRBV7-9 and TRBJ1-4): DTGVSQNPRHKITKRGQNVTFRCDPISEHNRLYWYRQTLGQGPEFLTYFQNEAQLEKSRLLSDRFSAERPKGSFSTLEIQRTEQGDSAMYLCASSSARGPNEKLFFGSGTQLSVL.

This chain joins TRBV7-2 and TRBJ1-3; 7 nucleotides align to TRBD1. Germline V gene data show CDR1 as SGHTA and CDR2 as FQGNSA. V lost 5 bases to trimming and J lost 2 bases; unmatched junction nucleotides: 3. The CDR3 has 14 amino acids. CDR3 region: CASSQTGAGNTIYF. The CDR3, as DNA: TGTGCCAGCAGCCAAACAGGGGCTGGAAACACCATATATTTT.

Points on this clonotype: Just one base apart from a much larger clone, this may be a read error. This chain joins TRBV4-1 and TRBJ2-3; D is perhaps TRBD1 (6 bases). V lost 5 bases and J lost 5, with 14 bases in between. The CDR3 is 14 amino acids. Per the germline V gene, CDR1 is MGHRA and CDR2 is YSYEKL. The CDR3 reads CASSYSKGGDTQYF. The CDR3 DNA reads TGCGCCAGCAGCTACTCGAAAGGGGGAGATACGCAGTATTTT.

This clonotype was detected many times. The chain uses TRBV9 and TRBJ2-3; D is unresolved. CDR1 is SGDLS and CDR2 is YYNGEE in the germline V gene. V lost 0 bases and J 4 bases, leaving 6 bases between the germline ends. This CDR3 is built from 13 residues. The CDR3 nucleotides are TGTGCCAGCAGCGTAGAGTTCGCAGATACGCAGTATTTT. This codes for CASSVEFADTQYF.

This clonotype occurred a few times. The chain links TRBV5-5 to TRBJ1-1; D unclear. V was clipped by 0 bases and J by 7 bases, with 7 bases between them. CDR1 is SGHKS, CDR2 YYEKEE, per germline (reference sequence). This CDR3 spans 12 amino acids. The CDR3 sequence: CASSLVLGEAFF. The CDR3 bases are TGTGCCAGCAGCTTGGTTTTGGGTGAAGCTTTCTTT.

This clonotype was counted a few times. The chain employs TRBV6-5 and TRBJ2-3; the D gene is possibly TRBD1 (6 bases). The CDR3 has 13 residues. Between the trimmed V and J ends, which lost 7 bases and 7 bases, there was a span of 15 bases. Germline V CDR1 and CDR2: MNHEY, SVGAGI. DNA for the CDR3: TGTGCCAGCAAAGACCGGGACAAGCATACGCAGTATTTT. Translation: CASKDRDKHTQYF.

J is TRBJ2-3 and V is TRBV24-1, with a tentative D call TRBD2 (5 bases). Germline-derived CDR1 and CDR2 are KGHDR and SFDVKD. This CDR3 has 15 residues. Trimming pared 3 bases from V and 5 bases from J, leaving 14 bases between. The CDR3 region is CATSDPAGVGDTQYF. The CDR3 DNA reads as TGTGCCACCAGTGATCCGGCGGGCGTAGGAGATACGCAGTATTTT.

This clonotype was counted ten times or more. The rearrangement uses TRBV4-1 and TRBJ2-3, with 7 bases fitting TRBD2. The CDR3 spans 16 residues. J lost 4 bases, V lost 3 bases, and 10 bases had no gene match. Germline loops: CDR1 MGHRA, CDR2 YSYEKL. CDR3 sequence reads: CASSHWTRSSADTQYF. DNA for the CDR3: TGCGCCAGCAGCCACTGGACTAGATCGTCCGCAGATACGCAGTATTTT.

This clonotype is medium-sized (0.01 to 0.1%). The chain combines TRBV12-5 with TRBJ2-7, with TRBD1 as a possible D gene (5 bases). Germline V gene data show CDR1 as LGHNT and CDR2 as FRNRAP. Trimming pared 1 base from V and 5 bases from J, leaving 9 bases between. This CDR3 is 13 amino acids long. CDR3 region: CASGLEGFNEQYF. The CDR3, as DNA: TGTGCTAGTGGTTTGGAGGGGTTCAACGAGCAGTACTTC.

The chain has TRBV7-2 and TRBJ1-1; the D gene is possibly TRBD1 (5 bases). The germline V and J ends were trimmed by 3 bases and 4 bases, with 12 bases remaining between them. This CDR3 contains 14 residues. Per germline, CDR1 SGHTA and CDR2 FQGNSA. The CDR3 reads CASSFWGVGTEAFF. The CDR3 nucleotides read TGTGCCAGCAGCTTCTGGGGGGTTGGCACTGAAGCTTTCTTT.

The rearrangement uses TRBV3-1 and TRBJ2-2; TRBD2 is a possible D gene (5 bases). CDR3 length: 14 residues. Between the trimmed V and J ends, which lost 3 bases and 5 bases, there was a span of 10 bases. CDR1 and CDR2 from the germline V gene are LGHDT and YNNKEL (reference sequence). In nucleotides, the CDR3 is TGTGCCAGCAGCCACAATGAGGGAACCGGGGAGCTGTTTTTT. Translation: CASSHNEGTGELFF.

The chain is built from TRBV5-1 and TRBJ2-5; D tentatively reads TRBD1 or TRBD2 (5 bases each). This CDR3 has 14 amino acids. The V gene's germline CDR1 is SGHRS and CDR2 YFSETQ. V lost 0 bases and J 3 bases, leaving 9 bases between the germline ends. CDR3 DNA sequence: TGCGCCAGCAGCTTGGGGGGGACGGAAGAGACCCAGTACTTC. Residues: CASSLGGTEETQYF.

There are many counts of this clonotype. The V gene is TRBV12-3 or TRBV12-4, the J gene TRBJ2-1; the D gene is possibly TRBD1 (5 bases). CDR3 size: 13 residues. Trimming removed 6 bases from V and 3 bases from J, with 9 bases in between. In DNA form, the CDR3 reads TGTGCCAGCAGCTGGGGCCGCTACAATGAGCAGTTCTTC. Translated, it gives CASSWGRYNEQFF.